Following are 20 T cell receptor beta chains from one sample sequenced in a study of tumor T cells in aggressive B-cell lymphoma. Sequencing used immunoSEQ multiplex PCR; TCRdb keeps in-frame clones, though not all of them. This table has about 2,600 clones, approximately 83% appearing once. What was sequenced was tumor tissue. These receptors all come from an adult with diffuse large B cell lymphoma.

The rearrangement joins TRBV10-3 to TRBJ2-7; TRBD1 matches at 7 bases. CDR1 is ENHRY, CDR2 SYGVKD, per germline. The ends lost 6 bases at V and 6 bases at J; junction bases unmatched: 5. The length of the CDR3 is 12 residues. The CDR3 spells CAIRDRVAEQYF. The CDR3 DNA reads TGTGCCATCAGAGACAGGGTTGCCGAGCAGTACTTC.

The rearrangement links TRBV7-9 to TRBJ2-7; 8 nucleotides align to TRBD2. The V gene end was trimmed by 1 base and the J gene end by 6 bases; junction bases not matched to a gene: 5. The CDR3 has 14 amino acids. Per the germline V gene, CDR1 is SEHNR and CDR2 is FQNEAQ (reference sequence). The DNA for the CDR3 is TGTGCCAGCAGCTTAGGGCGGGAGGTCTCCGAGCAGTACTTC. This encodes CASSLGREVSEQYF.

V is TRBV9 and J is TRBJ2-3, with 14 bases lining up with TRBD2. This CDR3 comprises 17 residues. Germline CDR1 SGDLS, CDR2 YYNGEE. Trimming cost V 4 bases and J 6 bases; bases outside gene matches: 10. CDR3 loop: CASSPRLAGGPMDTQYF. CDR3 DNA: TGTGCCAGCAGCCCAAGACTAGCGGGAGGGCCGATGGATACGCAGTATTTT.

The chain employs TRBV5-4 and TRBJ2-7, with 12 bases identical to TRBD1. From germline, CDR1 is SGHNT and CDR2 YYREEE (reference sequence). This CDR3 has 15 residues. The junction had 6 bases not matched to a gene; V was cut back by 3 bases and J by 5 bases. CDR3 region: CASSSPGQGAHEQYF. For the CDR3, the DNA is TGTGCCAGCAGCTCACCGGGACAGGGGGCCCACGAGCAGTACTTC.

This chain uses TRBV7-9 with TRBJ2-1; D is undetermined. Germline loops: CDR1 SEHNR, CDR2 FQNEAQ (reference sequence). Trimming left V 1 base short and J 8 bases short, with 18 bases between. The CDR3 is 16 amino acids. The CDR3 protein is CASSLGVSPLNDEQFF. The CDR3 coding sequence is TGTGCCAGCAGCTTAGGCGTAAGCCCTCTTAACGATGAGCAGTTCTTC.

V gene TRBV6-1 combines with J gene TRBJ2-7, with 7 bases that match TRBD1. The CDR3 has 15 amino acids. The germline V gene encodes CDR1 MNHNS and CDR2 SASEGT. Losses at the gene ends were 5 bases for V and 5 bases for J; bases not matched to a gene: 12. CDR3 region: CASSLPPGTVDEQYF. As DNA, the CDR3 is TGTGCCAGCAGTTTACCTCCCGGGACAGTTGACGAGCAGTACTTC.

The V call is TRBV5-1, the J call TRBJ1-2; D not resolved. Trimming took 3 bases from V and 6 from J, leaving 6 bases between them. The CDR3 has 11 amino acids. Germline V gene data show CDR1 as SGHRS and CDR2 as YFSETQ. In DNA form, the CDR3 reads TGCGCCAGCAGCTCGGTCCATGGCTACACCTTC. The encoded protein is CASSSVHGYTF.

The CDR3: CASSEGGSYNEQFF. Here the CDR3 DNA reads TGCGCCAGCAGTGAAGGGGGATCCTACAATGAGCAGTTCTTC. V gene TRBV5-1 combines with J gene TRBJ2-1; D might be TRBD1 (6 bases). Trimming removed 5 bases at V and 1 base at J, with 10 bases between. The CDR3 is 14 amino acids. CDR1 is SGHRS, CDR2 YFSETQ, per germline.

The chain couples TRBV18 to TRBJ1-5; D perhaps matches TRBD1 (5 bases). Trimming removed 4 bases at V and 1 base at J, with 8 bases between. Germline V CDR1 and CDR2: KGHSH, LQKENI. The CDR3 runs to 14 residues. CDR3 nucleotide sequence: TGTGCCAGCTCACAGGGGCCGAGCAATCAGCCCCAGCATTTT. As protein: CASSQGPSNQPQHF.

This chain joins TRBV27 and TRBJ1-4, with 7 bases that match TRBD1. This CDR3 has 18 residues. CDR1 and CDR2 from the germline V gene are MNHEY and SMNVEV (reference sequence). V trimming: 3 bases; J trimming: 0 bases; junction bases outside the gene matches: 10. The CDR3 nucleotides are TGTGCCAGCAGTTTGAGAGGGGGCCTCGTTGCAACTAATGAAAAACTGTTTTTT. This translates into CASSLRGGLVATNEKLFF.

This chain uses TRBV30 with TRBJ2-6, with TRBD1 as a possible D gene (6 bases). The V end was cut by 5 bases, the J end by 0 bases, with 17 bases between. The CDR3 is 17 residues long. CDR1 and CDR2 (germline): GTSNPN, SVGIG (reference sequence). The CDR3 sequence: CAWSGHQINSGANVLTF. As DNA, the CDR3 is TGTGCCTGGTCGGGACACCAAATTAACTCTGGGGCCAACGTCCTGACTTTC.

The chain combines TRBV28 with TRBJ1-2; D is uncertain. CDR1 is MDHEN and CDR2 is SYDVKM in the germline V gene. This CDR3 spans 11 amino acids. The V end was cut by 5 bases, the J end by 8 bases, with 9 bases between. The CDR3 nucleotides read TGTGCCAGCAGTGGGAGGTGGGGCTACACCTTC. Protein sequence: CASSGRWGYTF.

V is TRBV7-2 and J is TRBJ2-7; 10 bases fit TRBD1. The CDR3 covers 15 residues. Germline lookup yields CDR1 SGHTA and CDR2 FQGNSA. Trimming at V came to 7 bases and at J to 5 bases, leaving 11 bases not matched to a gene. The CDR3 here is CASNDRAGTGDEQYF. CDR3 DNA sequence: TGTGCCAGCAACGACCGAGCCGGGACAGGGGACGAGCAGTACTTC.

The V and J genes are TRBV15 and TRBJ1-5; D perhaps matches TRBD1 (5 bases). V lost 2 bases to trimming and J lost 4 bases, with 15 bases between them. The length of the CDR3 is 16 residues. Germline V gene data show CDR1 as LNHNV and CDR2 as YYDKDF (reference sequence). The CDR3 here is CATSRQQDLGNQPQHF. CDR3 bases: TGTGCCACCAGCAGACAACAGGATTTAGGTAATCAGCCCCAGCATTTT.

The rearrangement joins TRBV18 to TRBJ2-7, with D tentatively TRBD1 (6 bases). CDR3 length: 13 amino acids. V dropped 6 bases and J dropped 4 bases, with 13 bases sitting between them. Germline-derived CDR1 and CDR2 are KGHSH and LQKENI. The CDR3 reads CASSIRDKYEQYF. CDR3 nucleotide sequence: TGTGCCAGCTCTATTAGGGACAAATACGAGCAGTACTTC.

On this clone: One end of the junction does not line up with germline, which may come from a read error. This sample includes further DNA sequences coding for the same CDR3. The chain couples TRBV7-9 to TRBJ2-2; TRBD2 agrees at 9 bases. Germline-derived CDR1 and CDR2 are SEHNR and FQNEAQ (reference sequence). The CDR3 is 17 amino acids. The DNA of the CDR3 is TGCGCCAGCAGCTTAGAGAGCGGGGGGAAGAACACCGGGGAGCTGTTTTTT. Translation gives CASSLESGGKNTGELFF.

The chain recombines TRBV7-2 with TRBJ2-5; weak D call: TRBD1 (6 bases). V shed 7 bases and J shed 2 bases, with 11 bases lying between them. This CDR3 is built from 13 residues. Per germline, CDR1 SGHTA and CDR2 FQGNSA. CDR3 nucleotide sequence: TGTGCCAGCATCCTTACAGGGCAAGAGACCCAGTACTTC. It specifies CASILTGQETQYF.

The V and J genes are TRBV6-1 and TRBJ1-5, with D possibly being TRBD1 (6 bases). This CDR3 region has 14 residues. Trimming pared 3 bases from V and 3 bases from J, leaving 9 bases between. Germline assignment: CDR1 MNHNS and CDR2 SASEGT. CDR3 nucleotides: TGTGCCAGCAGTGACAGGGGTTCCAATCAGCCCCAGCATTTT. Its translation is CASSDRGSNQPQHF.

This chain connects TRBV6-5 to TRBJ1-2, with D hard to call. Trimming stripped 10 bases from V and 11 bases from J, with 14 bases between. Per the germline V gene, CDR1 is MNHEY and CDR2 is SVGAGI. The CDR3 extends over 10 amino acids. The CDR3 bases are TGTGCCACCCAATCGGTCGGGTACACCTTC. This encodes CATQSVGYTF.

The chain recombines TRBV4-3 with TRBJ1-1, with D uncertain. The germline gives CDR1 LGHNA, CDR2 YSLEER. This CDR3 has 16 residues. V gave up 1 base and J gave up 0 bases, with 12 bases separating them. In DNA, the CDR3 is TGCGCCAGCAGCCAAGGGGTCAGACTTATGAACACTGAAGCTTTCTTT. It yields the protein CASSQGVRLMNTEAFF.